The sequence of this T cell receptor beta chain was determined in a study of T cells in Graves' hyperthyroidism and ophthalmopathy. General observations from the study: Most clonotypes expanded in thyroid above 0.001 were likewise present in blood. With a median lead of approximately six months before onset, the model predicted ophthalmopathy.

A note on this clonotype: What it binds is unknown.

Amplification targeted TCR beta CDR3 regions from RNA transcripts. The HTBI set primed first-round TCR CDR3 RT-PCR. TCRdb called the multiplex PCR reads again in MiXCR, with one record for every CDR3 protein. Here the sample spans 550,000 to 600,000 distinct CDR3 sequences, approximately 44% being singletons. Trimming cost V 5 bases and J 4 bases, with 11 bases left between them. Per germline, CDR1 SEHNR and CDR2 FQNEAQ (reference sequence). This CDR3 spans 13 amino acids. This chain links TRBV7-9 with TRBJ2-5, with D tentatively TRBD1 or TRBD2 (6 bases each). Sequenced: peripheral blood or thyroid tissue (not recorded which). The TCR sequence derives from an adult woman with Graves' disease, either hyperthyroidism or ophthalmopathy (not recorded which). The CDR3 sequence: CASSRGVGETQYF. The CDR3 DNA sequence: TGTGCCAGCAGCAGGGGGGTAGGAGAGACCCAGTACTTC.